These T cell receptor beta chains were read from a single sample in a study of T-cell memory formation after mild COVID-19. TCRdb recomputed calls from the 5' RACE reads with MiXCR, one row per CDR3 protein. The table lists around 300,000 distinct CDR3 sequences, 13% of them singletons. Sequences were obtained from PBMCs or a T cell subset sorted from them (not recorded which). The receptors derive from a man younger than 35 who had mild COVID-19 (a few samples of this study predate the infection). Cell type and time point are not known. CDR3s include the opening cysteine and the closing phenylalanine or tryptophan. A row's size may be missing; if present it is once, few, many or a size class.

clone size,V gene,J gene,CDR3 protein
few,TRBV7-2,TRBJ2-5,CASSPWDSPPYF
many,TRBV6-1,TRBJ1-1,CASSARQADTEAFF
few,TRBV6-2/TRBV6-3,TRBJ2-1,CASSYLGLAVDEQFF
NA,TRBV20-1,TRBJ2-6,CSATSGANVLTF
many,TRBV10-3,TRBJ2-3,CAVSSTDTQYF
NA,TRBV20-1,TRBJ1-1,CSARDIRTEEAFF
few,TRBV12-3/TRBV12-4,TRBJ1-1,CASSLASRGIPAMNTEAFF
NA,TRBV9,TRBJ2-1,CASSKDAGAYNEQFF
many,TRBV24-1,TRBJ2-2,CATSDSGQGTGELFF
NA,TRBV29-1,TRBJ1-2,CSVTGGENGYTF
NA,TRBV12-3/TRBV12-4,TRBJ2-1,CASSSRLAGGPNEQFF
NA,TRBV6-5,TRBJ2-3,CASSYRGTSGGAADTQYF
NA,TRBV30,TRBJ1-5,CAWRTQGSNQPQHF
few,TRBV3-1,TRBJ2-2,CAVQKFQGGRYTGELFF
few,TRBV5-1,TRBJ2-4,CASSLTPVAKNIQYF
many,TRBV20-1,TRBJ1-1,CSARLSTGDKAFF
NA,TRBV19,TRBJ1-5,CASSMFRGDNQPQHF
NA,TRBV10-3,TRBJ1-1,CAIMKGTEAFF
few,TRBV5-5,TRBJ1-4,CASSLGLWGEGEKLFF
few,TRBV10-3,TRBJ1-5,CAISEDRGNQPQHF
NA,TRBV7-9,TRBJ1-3,CASSPAVVSNTIYF
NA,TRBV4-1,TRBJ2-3,CASSQPLNTDTQYF
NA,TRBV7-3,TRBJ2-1,CASSLSPENEQFF
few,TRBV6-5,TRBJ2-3,CASKPQGDTQYF
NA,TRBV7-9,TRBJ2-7,CASSLGAADYEQYF
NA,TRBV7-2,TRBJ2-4,CASSAPWGDIQYF
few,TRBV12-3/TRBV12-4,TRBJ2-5,CASRLAGGGETQYF
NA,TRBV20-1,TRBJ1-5,CSAIYSNQPQHF
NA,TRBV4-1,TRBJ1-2,CASSQEHSNYGYTF
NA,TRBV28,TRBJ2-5,CASSFPGTGRETQYF
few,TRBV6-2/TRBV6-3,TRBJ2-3,CASSYSLSSRDTQYF
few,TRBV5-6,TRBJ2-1,CASSLVGLAGWGEQFF
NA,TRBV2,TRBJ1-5,CASSDRDPRQPQHF
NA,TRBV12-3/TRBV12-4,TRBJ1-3,CASSPPGQGWSGNTIYF
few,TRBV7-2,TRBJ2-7,CASSGRGVTYEQYF
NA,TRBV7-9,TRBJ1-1,CASRSPGNTEAFF
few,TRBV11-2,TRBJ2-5,CASSLASWDDETQYF
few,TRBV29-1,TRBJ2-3,CSVDEWGGIDTQYF
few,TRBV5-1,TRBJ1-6,CASSLDGWNSPLHF
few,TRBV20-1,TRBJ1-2,CSANPGQGARGLYGYTF
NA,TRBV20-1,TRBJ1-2,CSARVGRGGYGYTF
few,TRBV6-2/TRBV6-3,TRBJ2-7,CASSSGVGYEQYF
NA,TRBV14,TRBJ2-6,CASSHPRSRRSSGANVLTF
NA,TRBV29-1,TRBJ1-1,CSVFSDTEAFF
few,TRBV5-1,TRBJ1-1,CASRSDVINTEAFF
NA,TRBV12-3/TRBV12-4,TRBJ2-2,CASRTSGSNTGELFF
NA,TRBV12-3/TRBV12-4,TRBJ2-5,CASSWEQGLSKTQYF
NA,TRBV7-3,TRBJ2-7,CASSLMGGSYEQYF
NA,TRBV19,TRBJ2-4,CASSPRRGNIQYF
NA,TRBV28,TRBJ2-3,CASNSLGVFRADTQYF